This T cell receptor (beta chain) comes out of a study of T cell changes during pregnancy in multiple sclerosis. Trimming took 1 base from V and 8 from J, leaving 15 bases between them. The CDR3 runs to 15 residues. Germline CDR1 reads LGHNA; CDR2 reads YSLEER. The data were produced by immunoSEQ multiplex PCR, yet TCRdb's version contains in-frame clones alone and is incomplete. The sample lists about 42,000 clones; 91% were seen once. The receptor comes from a female donor with multiple sclerosis, enrolled in a pregnancy study. The specimen comprised CD4+ T cells from peripheral blood mononuclear cells, sampled before pregnancy. The chain combines TRBV4-3 with TRBJ2-4; D is uncertain. CDR3 nucleotide sequence: TGCGCCAGCAGCCAAGCAGGATCGGCGTCTGACATTCAGTACTTC. Translated, it gives CASSQAGSASDIQYF.